This T cell receptor beta chain was identified during a study of CD8 T cells in ankylosing spondylitis (dated by TCRdb to about 2017). The study in broad terms: The study set out to find disease-linked TCR variants by profiling T cell receptor beta repertoires in ankylosing spondylitis patients and healthy donors. Peripheral blood samples were taken, and synovial fluid was additionally collected from ankylosing spondylitis patients. The full study cohort was made up of 25 ankylosing spondylitis patients and more than 90 healthy donors. Findings and caveats that apply to the study as a whole: The disease-linked clones showed a CD8+ phenotype and occurred at relatively low frequencies in peripheral blood. Some TCR beta motif variants had previously been reported in synovial fluid and blood of reactive arthritis patients, which suggested common disease-initiation mechanisms. Significant enrichment of the disease-linked clones was reported in matched synovial fluid samples from ankylosing spondylitis patients. A TCR beta motif of eight highly homologous amino acid variants appeared characteristic of blood from ankylosing spondylitis patients.

The listed sequencing device is Illumina HiSeq 2500. Quantitative 5'-RACE with molecular barcodes was the method used to prepare the TCR beta libraries. As for the authors' bioinformatics: To identify disease-linked TCR variants, a new computational method was used, one built on a probabilistic model of VDJ rearrangement. TCRdb reprocessed the public reads (quality trimming at Q25 with fastp, clone calling with MiXCR) and kept in-frame beta chains. Identical CDR3 proteins give one entry, which carries the most common genes and DNA. Here the V and J calls rest on TCRdb's processing, not on the authors' analysis. A total of over 700,000 distinct CDR3 sequences appear in this sample, roughly 19% of them only once. The biggest ten clones account for 15% to 20% of the sample. This clonotype was counted a few times. Its recognized antigen is unknown. Per-nucleotide qualities are absent, and no much larger clonotype sits a single base away.

From a lookup of the germline V gene (reference sequence), CDR1 and CDR2 are DFQATT and SNEGSKA. V and J lose 4 bases and 4 bases, and a span of 10 bases separates them. The CDR3 sequence holds 13 residues, the cysteine and phenylalanine included. The DNA shown is the 39-base CDR3, in frame from base 1. The clonotype was recovered from a male donor with ankylosing spondylitis. This sequence uses TRBV20-1 and TRBJ2-2; the D gene is not confidently resolved. The source material was blood, either unsorted or a sorted T cell fraction (not recorded which). At the DNA level, the sequence is TGCAGTGCTATGTGGGCCTTCACCGGGGAGCTGTTTTTT. Translated, it gives CSAMWAFTGELFF.